One sample yielded the 21 T cell receptor beta chains listed below, sequenced in a study of blood T cells in healthy people across ages. Sample-barcoded 5' priming and a J-beta primer mix drove a second PCR of roughly 6 to 12 cycles. One entry per CDR3 protein results from TCRdb running MiXCR on the 5' RACE reads. This sample has around 1,000,000 distinct CDR3 sequences, with less than 45% found just once. What was sequenced was blood. The receptors stem from a man aged 18 to 29 in good health.

This sequence joins TRBV24-1 and TRBJ2-2; TRBD1 matches at 7 bases. The CDR3 totals 16 residues. V gave up 2 bases and J gave up 5 bases; unmatched junction bases: 7. Germline V gene lookup returns CDR1 KGHDR and CDR2 SFDVKD. CDR3 sequence reads: CATSDSRTGLTGELFF. CDR3 DNA sequence: TGTGCCACCAGTGATTCCCGGACAGGCCTGACCGGGGAGCTGTTTTTT.

The chain employs TRBV29-1 and TRBJ1-5; D is uncertain. Germline loops: CDR1 SQVTM, CDR2 ANQGSEA. This CDR3 contains 13 residues. Trimming left V 4 bases short and J 7 bases short, with 14 bases between. The CDR3 protein is CSVVFALGQPQHF. CDR3 sequence (DNA): TGCAGCGTTGTTTTCGCCCTGGGACAGCCCCAGCATTTT.

There are a few counts of this clonotype. This sequence joins TRBV29-1 and TRBJ1-1; 7 bases are shared with TRBD1. The CDR3 is made up of 14 amino acids. Germline-derived CDR1 and CDR2 are SQVTM and ANQGSEA. V lost 1 base and J lost 5; bases outside the gene matches: 7. CDR3 nucleotides: TGCAGCGTTGAAGTCAAAGGGGGCCGGACTGAAGCTTTCTTT. Its protein product is CSVEVKGGRTEAFF.

This clonotype has a handful of counts. This sequence joins TRBV3-1 and TRBJ1-1, with TRBD1 matching over 8 bases. Germline trimming cut 1 base from V and 5 bases from J; bases unmatched to any gene: 3. CDR3 length equals 14 residues. In germline, CDR1 is LGHDT, CDR2 YNNKEL (reference sequence). CDR3 loop: CASSQGNRGTEAFF. For the CDR3, the DNA is TGTGCCAGCAGCCAAGGCAACAGGGGGACTGAAGCTTTCTTT.

The genes are TRBV29-1 and TRBJ1-2; D call uncertain. Looked up from germline, CDR1 is SQVTM and CDR2 is ANQGSEA. With 4 bases removed from V and 4 bases from J, the gap between germline ends came to 7 bases. The CDR3 loop spans 11 amino acids. The CDR3: CSVGRSYGYTF. CDR3 DNA sequence: TGCAGCGTTGGGCGGAGCTATGGCTACACCTTC.

The rearrangement joins TRBV28 to TRBJ2-2, with a possible D match to TRBD1 (5 bases). CDR1 is MDHEN and CDR2 is SYDVKM in the germline V gene. This CDR3 has 11 residues. The V end was cut by 10 bases, the J end by 6 bases, with 9 bases between. The CDR3 DNA reads TGTGCCATTCAGGGTTCCGGGGAGCTGTTTTTT. Translated, it gives CAIQGSGELFF. Supplemented by reference TRBV28 and TRBJ2-2, the full variable domain reads DVKVTQSSRYLVKRTGEKVFLECVQDMDHENMFWYRQDPGLGLRLIYFSYDVKMKEKGDIPEGYSVSREKKERFSLILESASTNQTSMYLCAIQGSGELFFGEGSRLTVL.

V gene TRBV5-1 combines with J gene TRBJ1-5; D gene unclear. Germline V gives CDR1 SGHRS, CDR2 YFSETQ. The V end was cut by 5 bases, the J end by 3 bases, with 12 bases between. The CDR3 is made up of 14 amino acids. Written as DNA, the CDR3 is TGCGCCAGCAGACTGGACGGATTCAATCAGCCCCAGCATTTT. Translating gives CASRLDGFNQPQHF.

A few counts support this clonotype. V gene TRBV12-3 or TRBV12-4 combines with J gene TRBJ1-1; D not resolved. This CDR3 contains 15 residues. Between the trimmed V and J ends, which lost 5 bases and 4 bases, there was a span of 17 bases. The CDR3 DNA follows: TGTGCCAGCAGTCCCCCGGGTCCCCGGAGCACTGAAGCTTTCTTT. Translated: CASSPPGPRSTEAFF.

The chain is built from TRBV20-1 and TRBJ1-1; tentative D call: TRBD1 (5 bases). The CDR3 has 13 amino acids. The ends were cut back, 1 base at V and 8 bases at J, with 14 bases in the middle. Germline assignment: CDR1 DFQATT and CDR2 SNEGSKA (reference sequence). The CDR3 region is CSARGAQGNEAFF. The CDR3 DNA reads as TGCAGTGCTAGAGGGGCGCAGGGAAACGAAGCTTTCTTT.

The chain has TRBV18 and TRBJ1-1; D may be TRBD1 (6 bases). V lost 2 bases to trimming and J lost 11 bases, with 15 bases between them. The CDR3 runs 13 residues. Germline CDR1 KGHSH, CDR2 LQKENI. CDR3 DNA sequence: TGTGCCAGCTCACCATCGGACAGCCGGAGGGCTTTCTTT. Amino acids: CASSPSDSRRAFF.

This clonotype came up a few times. This sequence joins TRBV27 and TRBJ1-1; D unresolved. The CDR3 loop spans 14 amino acids. Germline V lookup: CDR1 MNHEY, CDR2 SMNVEV (reference sequence). Trimming left V 3 bases short and J 0 bases short, with 8 bases between. The CDR3 DNA sequence: TGTGCCAGCAGTTTGAACATGATGAACACTGAAGCTTTCTTT. It specifies CASSLNMMNTEAFF.

This clonotype came up a few times. The rearrangement links TRBV20-1 to TRBJ2-3, with TRBD2 matching 7 bases. The CDR3 is 11 residues long. V shed 6 bases and J 8 bases; nucleotides not matched to a gene: 5. Germline assignment: CDR1 DFQATT and CDR2 SNEGSKA (reference sequence). The CDR3 DNA reads as TGCAGTGCCTTGACTAGCCTTACGCAGTATTTT. It codes for CSALTSLTQYF.

V is TRBV6-5 and J is TRBJ2-1; D remains ambiguous. The DNA end favors TRBJ2-7, so the J call may be wrong. CDR1 MNHEY and CDR2 SVGAGI come from the germline V gene. The CDR3 has 15 amino acids. The CDR3 protein is CASSYLGQSYNEQYF. CDR3 DNA: TGTGCCAGCAGTTACCTCGGGCAGTCCTACAATGAGCAGTACTTC.

Notes on this clonotype: One end of the junction is discordant with germline, which a read error may explain. The rearrangement uses TRBV29-1 and TRBJ1-1; possible D gene TRBD1, 5 bases. CDR1 is SQVTM and CDR2 is ANQGSEA in the germline V gene. The CDR3 is 14 amino acids. Here the CDR3 DNA reads TGCAGTGTTGAAGGGCCAGTGCAGGGTACTGAAGCTTTCTTT. This codes for CSVEGPVQGTEAFF.

The chain carries TRBV6-5 and TRBJ1-1; D is uncertain. Germline V gene sequence: CDR1 MNHEY, CDR2 SVGAGI. This CDR3 has 15 residues. V lost 2 bases, J lost 2 bases, and 12 bases lay in between. CDR3: CASSYELGENTEAFF. CDR3 in DNA: TGTGCCAGCAGTTACGAACTGGGTGAAAACACTGAAGCTTTCTTT.

Comments on this clonotype: Mismatch with germline at one junction end may stem from a read error. V and J are TRBV5-1 and TRBJ1-4; D gene uncertain. This CDR3 comprises 16 residues. Germline V lookup: CDR1 SGHRS, CDR2 YFSETQ. This CDR3 is CASSFGEGGTNEKLFF. CDR3 nucleotide sequence: TGTGCCAGCAGCTTCGGGGAGGGAGGAACTAATGAAAAACTGTTTTTT.

This clonotype was observed a single time. At one end, the junction sequence differs from germline, possibly due to a read error. The chain couples TRBV20-1 to TRBJ1-1; D perhaps matches TRBD1 (6 bases). The CDR3 contains 14 residues. Germline values: CDR1 DFQATT, CDR2 SNEGSKA (reference sequence). The CDR3 coding sequence is TGCAGCGCTAGAGAGACAGGAGTGAACACTGAAGCTTTCTTT. The encoded protein is CSARETGVNTEAFF.

This clonotype was counted between two and nine times. V and J are TRBV7-2 and TRBJ2-3; D tentatively fits TRBD1 or TRBD2 (5 bases each). Germline loops: CDR1 SGHTA, CDR2 FQGNSA. V dropped 7 bases and J dropped 1 base, with 18 bases sitting between them. The CDR3 is 16 amino acids. Written as DNA, the CDR3 is TGTGCCAGCAACCTACGAGGGGCAGGAGGCACAGATACGCAGTATTTT. It translates to CASNLRGAGGTDTQYF.

The chain couples TRBV6-2 or TRBV6-3 to TRBJ2-3, with no clear D. Trimming pared 8 bases from V and 2 bases from J, leaving 14 bases between. The CDR3 length is 14 residues. The germline V gene encodes CDR1 MNHEY and CDR2 SVGEGT. This chain's CDR3 is CASRRLQVTDTQYF. The DNA of the CDR3 is TGTGCCAGCCGACGGTTGCAGGTCACAGATACGCAGTATTTT.

This chain uses TRBV29-1 with TRBJ1-2; weak D call: TRBD1 (5 bases). Germline V CDR1 and CDR2: SQVTM, ANQGSEA. V was cut by 4 bases and J by 8 bases, with 14 bases left in between. There are 12 residues in the CDR3. The CDR3 reads CSVVVGVGGYTF. CDR3 coding DNA: TGCAGCGTTGTGGTAGGGGTTGGCGGCTACACCTTC.

Regarding this clonotype: One base away lies a much larger clone, so this may be a sequencing read error. V gene TRBV2 combines with J gene TRBJ2-7, with D tentatively TRBD1 (6 bases). The CDR3 has 12 amino acids. Per germline, CDR1 SNHLY and CDR2 FYNNEI. This CDR3 is CVSSEQGYEQYF. The CDR3 nucleotides are TGTGTCAGCAGTGAACAGGGCTACGAGCAGTACTTC.